This record concerns one T cell receptor beta chain sequence. The sample is drawn from a study of blood T cell repertoires in COVID-19. Study information: COVID-19 samples collected from the United States, Italy and Spain covered acute and convalescent phases. Nucleic acid was either cDNA or gDNA, and it came from T cells, B-cell-depleted T cells, or PBMCs.

In the original processing: By means of reference gene primer amplification, nucleated cell counts were estimated. Only in-frame clones appear in the TCRdb table, and some are missing; sequencing was by immunoSEQ multiplex PCR. The D gene and trimming were derived from the DNA, and the V and J assignments and clone size from that table. The sample carries under 300,000 clones, 82% recorded once. Trimming removed 2 bases at V and 3 bases at J, with 11 bases between. This CDR3 has 14 residues. Germline values: CDR1 ENHRY, CDR2 SYGVKD. This TCR was recovered from a woman older than 75 with active or convalescent COVID-19. This sequence joins TRBV10-3 and TRBJ2-7; D is perhaps TRBD2 (6 bases). The sequencing input was peripheral blood. For the CDR3, the DNA is TGTGCCATCAGTGAGGAGCTAGCGAACTACGAGCAGTACTTC. Protein product: CAISEELANYEQYF.